This TCR gamma chain was sequenced in a study of human gamma delta and Vdelta1 T cells. General study results and limits: Reportedly, Delta One T cells were polyclonal and broadly targeted acute myeloid leukemia.

This CDR3 is built from 15 residues. The J segment lost 0 bases and the V segment lost 1 base, leaving 6 bases of the junction unmatched. The germline V gene encodes CDR1 VINAFY and CDR2 YDVSNSKD. This clone was counted a few times. Antigen: not known. TCRdb reprocessed the PCR reads using CATT. The sample consists of around 4,500 gamma-chain clones, under 35% of them appearing once. Sequencing was carried out using Vdelta1 gamma-delta T cells from blood grown in culture (DOT cells). This TCR derives from a human donor in good health. The chain joins TRGV5 to TRGJ1 or TRGJ2. This chain's CDR3 is CATWDSILNYYKKLF. The CDR3 DNA reads TGTGCCACCTGGGACAGTATTTTGAATTATTATAAGAAACTCTTT.